This TCR beta chain emerged from a study of T-cell memory formation after mild COVID-19 (dated by TCRdb to the early 2020s). General notes on the study: TCR sequence clusters from the two donors were found to be largely donor specific. T-cell clones expanding and contracting after mild COVID-19 in a couple of donors were tracked by longitudinal TCRalpha and TCRbeta repertoire sequencing. The cohort comprised two young, previously healthy adult volunteers, one female and one male.

CDR1 and CDR2 were assigned from the germline V gene (reference sequence) as MNHNY and SVGAGI. V is pruned by 2 bases and J by 5 bases, leaving 11 bases of the junction without a gene match. The CDR3 has 16 amino acids, counting the end cysteine and phenylalanine. Of the read, only the CDR3 DNA is kept; its 48 bases are in frame from base 1. TCRdb records Illumina NovaSeq 6000 as the sequencer. cDNA libraries for TCRalpha and TCRbeta were prepared by 5'RACE using constant-segment primers, with sample barcodes and unique molecular identifiers added. Trizol reagent was used to extract RNA from every sample. Amplification of the libraries took two PCR steps, and the second step added a second sample barcode plus Illumina TruSeq adapters. Sequencing of libraries was performed on an Illumina NovaSeq with 2 x 150 bp paired-end reads. In the original analysis: The reads were demultiplexed and collapsed into UMI-guided consensus sequences using migec v1.2.7. Using mixcr v2.1.11, UMI consensuses were aligned to TRA and TRB V and J templates and then assembled into clonotypes. Clonotypes were classified as expanded or contracted when called significant by both edgeR and NoisET, with noise models trained on biological replicates. For edgeR calls, the cutoffs were a false discovery rate-adjusted p below 0.01 and a log2 fold-change threshold of 1. As an exploratory analysis of dynamics, PCA with hierarchical clustering was applied to max-normalized trajectories of the 1000 most abundant clonotypes. The CD4 or CD8 phenotype of responding clones was assigned using the separately sequenced CD4+ and CD8+ repertoires. TCRdb redid the processing of the public reads, applying fastp at Q25 and MiXCR, and retained in-frame beta chains. Each record represents a unique CDR3 protein, reported with the most common genes and DNA among its rows. None of the V and J calls come from the authors' own analysis; TCRdb made them. The sample yields under 700,000 distinct CDR3 sequences; just over 20% were counted once. The top ten clones comprise about an eighth of the sample.

This clonotype was counted a few times. Its antigen remains undetermined. Per-nucleotide qualities are absent, and no much larger clonotype sits a single base away. PBMCs were isolated by Ficoll-Paque density gradient centrifugation. The investigation overall reported the following: The study covered only a couple of mild cases, and larger cohorts including severe cases with pre-infection samples were considered necessary. Clones contracting from day 15 to 85 had balanced CD4/CD8 phenotypes, while a second wave expanding from day 15 to 37 was biased towards CD4+. Some responding clones were found in pre-infection memory, which suggests that pre-existing cross-reactive memory T cells took part in the SARS-CoV-2 response. The second-wave clones that peaked on day 37 were not confirmed to be SARS-CoV-2 specific. Contracting CD4+ clones turned up mainly in the CM and EM memory subsets, whereas EMRA was where CD8+ clones were enriched.

The V gene is TRBV6-6 and the J gene is TRBJ2-5; TRBD1 matches 7 bases in the middle. This clonotype originated in an adult woman who had mild COVID-19 (a few samples of this study predate the infection). The sample titles of this study are shuffled in the database, so cell type and time point are left out; the donor was told from shared clones. Sequencing was carried out using PBMCs or a T cell subset sorted from them (not recorded which). The CDR3 here reads CASSYRDRDPFETQYF. The nucleotide sequence reads TGTGCCAGCAGTTACCGAGACAGGGATCCGTTTGAGACCCAGTACTTC.